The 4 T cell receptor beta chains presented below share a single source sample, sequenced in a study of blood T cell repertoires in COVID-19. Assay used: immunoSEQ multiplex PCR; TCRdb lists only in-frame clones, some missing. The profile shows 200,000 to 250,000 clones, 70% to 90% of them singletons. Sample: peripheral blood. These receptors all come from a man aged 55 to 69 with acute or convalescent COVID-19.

The CDR3 here is CASSSTGANYGYTF. In nucleotides, the CDR3 is TGTGCCAGCAGCTCGACAGGGGCTAACTATGGCTACACCTTC. The rearrangement joins TRBV7-2 to TRBJ1-2; 8 nucleotides agree with TRBD1. V lost 4 bases and J lost 0; bases outside the gene matches: 1. CDR3 length equals 14 residues. The V gene's germline CDR1 is SGHTA and CDR2 FQGNSA.

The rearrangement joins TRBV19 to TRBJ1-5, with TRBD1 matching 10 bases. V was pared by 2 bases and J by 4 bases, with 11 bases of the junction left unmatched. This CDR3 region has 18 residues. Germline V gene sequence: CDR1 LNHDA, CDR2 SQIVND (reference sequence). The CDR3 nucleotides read TGTGCCAGTAGTATATGGAACGACAGGGGGCGAAGTAATCAGCCCCAGCATTTT. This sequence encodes CASSIWNDRGRSNQPQHF.

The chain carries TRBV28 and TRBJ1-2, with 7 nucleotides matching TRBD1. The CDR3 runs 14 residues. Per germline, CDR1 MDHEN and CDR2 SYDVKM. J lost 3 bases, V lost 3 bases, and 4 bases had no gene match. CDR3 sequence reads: CASSFLTGDYGYTF. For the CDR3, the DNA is TGTGCCAGCAGTTTCTTAACAGGGGACTATGGCTACACCTTC.

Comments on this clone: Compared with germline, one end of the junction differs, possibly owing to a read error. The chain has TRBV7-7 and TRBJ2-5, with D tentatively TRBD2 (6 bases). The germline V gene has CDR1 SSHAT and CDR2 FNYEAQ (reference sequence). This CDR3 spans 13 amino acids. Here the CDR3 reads CASSLWGEETQYF. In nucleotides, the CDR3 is TGTGCTAGCAGCTTATGGGGGGAAGAGACCCAGTACTTC. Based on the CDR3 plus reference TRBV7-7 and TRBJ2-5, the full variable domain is GAGVSQSPRYKVTKRGQDVTLRCDPISSHATLYWYQQALGQGPEFLTYFNYEAQPDKSGLPSDRFSAERPEGSISTLTIQRTEQRDSAMYRCASSLWGEETQYFGPGTRLLVL.